Reported below is one TCR beta chain. The antigen is unknown. This specimen comes from a study of T cell responses to AZD1222 COVID-19 vaccine. Broader study findings: Unmutated variant regions reportedly attract nearly half of all spike-specific TCRs. Spike-wide vaccine-associated CD4 TCRs dominated at 160-218 and 743-854. At study baseline, merely six AZD1222 recipients were seropositive. Donors were chiefly white British, with a greater number of females, and clonal diversity was perhaps underestimated.

The CDR3 consists of 15 residues. V lost 0 bases, J lost 6 bases, and 8 bases stayed unmatched. Germline CDR1 MNHNY, CDR2 SVGAGI (reference sequence). Sequenced by immunoSEQ multiplex PCR; TCRdb stores in-frame clones only, minus some. The sample shows 110,000 to 150,000 clones, 92% of them seen only once. The sequences come from peripheral blood, collected on day 0 of AZD1222 vaccination. The chain employs TRBV6-6 and TRBJ2-7; 7 bases fit TRBD2. This TCR derives from an adult in good health. CDR3 nucleotides: TGTGCCAGCAGTTACTCGACGTTGCGGGAGTCCGAGCAGTACTTC. Translating gives CASSYSTLRESEQYF.